Shown below are 19 T cell receptor beta chains from a single sample sequenced in a study of blood T cell repertoires in COVID-19. Assay: immunoSEQ multiplex PCR; the TCRdb copy retains only in-frame clones and omits some. The sample has roughly 670,000 clones, around 89% seen once; the top ten hold roughly 0.26%. The source material was peripheral blood. Receptors originate from a woman younger than 35 with acute or convalescent COVID-19.

This chain links TRBV5-1 with TRBJ1-1; 10 bases align to TRBD1. The CDR3 has 16 residues. CDR1 SGHRS and CDR2 YFSETQ come from the germline V gene. J gave up 4 bases and V 0 bases, and 6 bases lay outside the gene matches. CDR3 in DNA: TGCGCCAGCAGCTTGGGAGGACAGGGGGGTAGCACTGAAGCTTTCTTT. Translating it yields CASSLGGQGGSTEAFF.

The chain has TRBV5-4 and TRBJ1-2, with 9 bases matching TRBD1. Germline CDR1 and CDR2: SGHNT and YYREEE (reference sequence). J was trimmed by 3 bases and V by 4 bases; bases with no gene match: 4. The CDR3 sequence is 14 residues long. The CDR3 region is CASSLRTGDYGYTF. CDR3 coding DNA: TGTGCCAGCAGCCTACGGACAGGGGACTATGGCTACACCTTC.

This chain uses TRBV6-5 with TRBJ1-2, with 9 positions matching TRBD1. V shed 4 bases, J shed 9 bases, and the junction held 3 bases outside the gene matches. From germline, CDR1 is MNHEY and CDR2 SVGAGI. The CDR3 is 12 residues long. CDR3: CASSFGQGSYTF. The CDR3 region has the DNA TGTGCCAGCAGTTTCGGACAGGGGAGCTACACCTTC.

V is TRBV18 and J is TRBJ2-7; TRBD1 might be the D (6 bases). Germline V gene sequence: CDR1 KGHSH, CDR2 LQKENI. Trimming took 3 bases from V and 3 from J, leaving 9 bases between them. This CDR3 is built from 13 residues. The CDR3 loop is CASSPEDSYEQYF. CDR3 bases: TGTGCCAGCTCACCGGAGGACAGCTACGAGCAGTACTTC.

The rearrangement joins TRBV5-1 to TRBJ2-7, with D tentatively TRBD1 (5 bases). CDR1 is SGHRS and CDR2 is YFSETQ in the germline V gene. V lost 4 bases and J lost 2, with 13 bases in between. The CDR3 extends over 14 amino acids. CDR3 loop: CASSLTVQTYEQYF. The DNA for the CDR3 is TGCGCCAGCAGCCTGACAGTTCAGACCTACGAGCAGTACTTC.

The V and J genes are TRBV14 and TRBJ2-1; D possibly corresponds to TRBD2 (6 bases). Trimming shortened V by 3 bases and J by 0 bases, and 6 bases separated the two germline ends. Germline loops: CDR1 SGHDN, CDR2 FVKESK. There are 14 residues in the CDR3. The CDR3 sequence is CASSHGSSYNEQFF. CDR3 DNA sequence: TGTGCCAGCAGCCACGGGAGCTCCTACAATGAGCAGTTCTTC.

This clone was detected only once. The chain combines TRBV10-1 with TRBJ2-1; 8 nucleotides line up with TRBD1. This CDR3 contains 15 residues. Trimming took 10 bases from V and 6 from J; bases not matched to a gene: 14. The V gene's germline CDR1 is WNHNN and CDR2 SYGVQD (reference sequence). CDR3 in amino acids: CAILTTAGGFNEQFF. The CDR3 DNA reads TGCGCCATCCTAACGACAGCAGGGGGCTTCAATGAGCAGTTCTTC.

This sequence joins TRBV2 and TRBJ2-2; 9 bases agree with TRBD2. The CDR3 contains 14 residues. The V and J ends lost 4 bases and 7 bases, in that order; junction bases with no gene match: 4. Germline CDR1 reads SNHLY; CDR2 reads FYNNEI. The DNA for the CDR3 is TGTGCCAGCAGTGGGCTAGCGGGGAACGGGGAGCTGTTTTTT. Its protein is CASSGLAGNGELFF.

The rearrangement links TRBV27 to TRBJ1-2, with D tentatively TRBD1 (5 bases). Trimming left V 0 bases short and J 3 bases short, with 11 bases between. CDR3 length: 15 amino acids. Germline V gene lookup returns CDR1 MNHEY and CDR2 SMNVEV (reference sequence). CDR3 region: CASSLSGLYHYGYTF. Written as DNA, the CDR3 is TGTGCCAGCAGTTTATCGGGACTCTACCACTATGGCTACACCTTC.

The chain joins TRBV10-3 to TRBJ1-5, with a possible D match to TRBD1 (6 bases). Per the germline V gene, CDR1 is ENHRY and CDR2 is SYGVKD. The CDR3 contains 14 residues. V lost 0 bases and J 7 bases, leaving 10 bases between the germline ends. The DNA of the CDR3 is TGTGCCATCAGTGAGTCCGGGGGGGCACAGCCCCAGCATTTT. This translates into CAISESGGAQPQHF.

This clone was found once. The chain has TRBV4-2 and TRBJ2-5; the D is unclear. Germline CDR1 reads LGHNA; CDR2 reads YNFKEQ. The V end was cut by 3 bases, the J end by 1 base, with 12 bases between. This CDR3 spans 15 amino acids. This CDR3 reads CASSQILRSQETQYF. CDR3 nucleotides: TGTGCCAGCAGCCAGATACTCAGGTCCCAAGAGACCCAGTACTTC.

The V gene is TRBV5-5, the J gene TRBJ2-7; D unresolved. Germline assignment: CDR1 SGHKS and CDR2 YYEKEE (reference sequence). This CDR3 is 12 amino acids long. V lost 5 bases and J 7 bases, leaving 13 bases between the germline ends. In DNA form, the CDR3 reads TGTGCCAGCAGTTCATCGCCTCGGGAGCAGTACTTC. Translating gives CASSSSPREQYF. The variable domain in full, completed from reference TRBV5-5 and TRBJ2-7, reads DAGVTQSPTHLIKTRGQQVTLRCSPISGHKSVSWYQQVLGQGPQFIFQYYEKEERGRGNFPDRFSARQFPNYSSELNVNALLLGDSALYLCASSSSPREQYFGPGTRLTVT.

This chain links TRBV7-2 with TRBJ2-5, with TRBD2 as a possible D gene (7 bases). The length of the CDR3 is 16 residues. Germline values: CDR1 SGHTA, CDR2 FQGNSA. With 3 bases removed from V and 2 bases from J, the gap between germline ends came to 16 bases. The CDR3 is CASSLGTGGRQETQYF. As DNA, the CDR3 is TGTGCCAGCAGCTTGGGGACGGGGGGCAGGCAAGAGACCCAGTACTTC.

This sequence joins TRBV27 and TRBJ2-2; tentatively, D is TRBD1 (5 bases). The V gene lost 4 bases and the J gene lost 0 bases, with 9 bases spanning the gap. Germline V gives CDR1 MNHEY, CDR2 SMNVEV (reference sequence). CDR3 length equals 15 residues. CDR3 sequence reads: CASSWTHPNTGELFF. CDR3 nucleotides: TGTGCCAGCAGTTGGACACACCCGAACACCGGGGAGCTGTTTTTT.

The rearrangement links TRBV28 to TRBJ2-2; D ambiguous. V was pared by 2 bases and J by 5 bases, with 6 bases between. Per the germline V gene, CDR1 is MDHEN and CDR2 is SYDVKM. The CDR3 has 13 residues. CDR3 in DNA: TGTGCCAGCAGTTTACCTTTAACCGGGGAGCTGTTTTTT. Protein sequence: CASSLPLTGELFF.

This sequence joins TRBV10-1 and TRBJ1-1, with D maybe TRBD1 (6 bases). This CDR3 is built from 11 residues. The germline CDR1 and CDR2 sequences are WNHNN and SYGVQD (reference sequence). Trimming stripped 9 bases from V and 6 bases from J, with 11 bases between. CDR3 DNA sequence: TGCGCCAGAGGGGGAGTCGCTGAAGCTTTCTTT. Its protein product is CARGGVAEAFF.

The V gene is TRBV12-3 or TRBV12-4, the J gene TRBJ1-2; D might be TRBD1 (5 bases). The CDR3 runs 12 residues. V gave up 6 bases and J gave up 6 bases, with 11 bases separating them. As DNA, the CDR3 is TGTGCCAGCAGCCTCCTAGGGGATGGCTACACCTTC. Residues: CASSLLGDGYTF.

The V and J genes are TRBV19 and TRBJ2-2; 11 bases line up with TRBD2. The length of the CDR3 is 16 residues. CDR1 is LNHDA, CDR2 SQIVND, per germline (reference sequence). V lost 10 bases and J lost 6; bases outside the gene matches: 13. CDR3 DNA: TGTGCCATCTCCCCAAGACTAGCGGGGTTTCCCGGGGAGCTGTTTTTT. Residues: CAISPRLAGFPGELFF.

CDR3 in DNA: TGTGCCAGCAGATACCGACAGGGTCGCCAGCCCCAGCATTTT. Translated: CASRYRQGRQPQHF. The chain couples TRBV2 to TRBJ1-5; TRBD1 agrees at 7 bases. This CDR3 is built from 14 residues. Germline assignment: CDR1 SNHLY and CDR2 FYNNEI. V was pared by 6 bases and J by 7 bases, with 9 bases of the junction left unmatched.